This is a list of T cell receptor beta chains from one sample in a study of T-cell memory formation after mild COVID-19. TCRdb re-called the 5' RACE reads through MiXCR, storing one row per CDR3 protein. In the table there are 120,000 or so distinct CDR3 sequences, approximately 15% of which are singletons. Sequences were obtained from PBMCs or a T cell subset sorted from them (not recorded which). Receptors originate from a man aged 18 to 35 who had mild COVID-19 (a few samples of this study predate the infection). Cell type and time point are not known. Each CDR3 is given with its conserved first and last residue. The D gene is left open where the match is weak. Size is stated for part of the rows, as once, few or many counts, or as a class when the clone is expanded.

abundance	v_gene	d_gene	j_gene	CDR3nt	CDR3aa
NA	TRBV19	NA	TRBJ2-7	TGTGCCAGTAGTACAGGATCCTACGAGCAGTACTTC	CASSTGSYEQYF
few	TRBV2	TRBD2	TRBJ2-3	TGTGCCAGCAGTGTGACTAGCGGGGGGGGCGATACGCAGTATTTT	CASSVTSGGGDTQYF
NA	TRBV7-9	NA	TRBJ1-1	TGTGCCAGCAGCTTTGGGACCGCCCCAAGTGAAGCTTTCTTT	CASSFGTAPSEAFF
few	TRBV7-2	NA	TRBJ1-2	TGTGCCAGCAGCATTTACGAAGTAGTTCCCTTTGGCTACACCTTC	CASSIYEVVPFGYTF
few	TRBV5-1	NA	TRBJ2-3	TGCGCCAGCAGCTTGGAGGGTACGCAGTATTTT	CASSLEGTQYF
many	TRBV27	NA	TRBJ2-5	TGTGCCAGCAGCCCGACGATAGGGGTCCTTCGTTATTTC	CASSPTIGVLRYF
few	TRBV7-2	NA	TRBJ2-3	TGTGCCAGCAGCTTAAGGACTACCTCTAGCACAGATACGCAGTATTTT	CASSLRTTSSTDTQYF
few	TRBV5-1	NA	TRBJ2-1	TGCGCCAGCTCTTCCGGGGGCCTTAACAATGAGCAGTTCTTC	CASSSGGLNNEQFF
NA	TRBV4-1	TRBD1	TRBJ2-1	TGCGCCAGCAGCCAGACCGGGACAGGGAGGAATGAGCAGTTCTTC	CASSQTGTGRNEQFF
NA	TRBV27	TRBD2	TRBJ2-3	TGTGCCAGCAGTTTATATATATCCCCTGGACTAGCGCACACAGATACGCAGTATTTT	CASSLYISPGLAHTDTQYF
few	TRBV7-3	NA	TRBJ2-1	TGTGCCAGCAGCTTACGCGGGGACGGATACAATGAGCAGTTCTTC	CASSLRGDGYNEQFF
few	TRBV7-9	TRBD1	TRBJ1-6	TGTGCCAGCAGCTCCCCGTGGGGACAGGGGTTTTCACCCCTCCACTTT	CASSSPWGQGFSPLHF
NA	TRBV20-1	TRBD2	TRBJ2-3	TGCAGTGCTTTCCCCTCAGCGGGGGTTGGAGATACGCAGTATTTT	CSAFPSAGVGDTQYF
NA	TRBV4-3	NA	TRBJ2-1	TGCGCCAGCAGCCAAGATCTGGGGCTATTGTACAATGAGCAGTTCTTC	CASSQDLGLLYNEQFF
NA	TRBV4-3	TRBD2	TRBJ2-4	TGCGCCAGCAGCCAAGTCGTTAGCGGGGCCAAAAACATTCAGTACTTC	CASSQVVSGAKNIQYF
many	TRBV7-2	NA	TRBJ1-4	TGTGCCAGCACCCGTCAGAGGGGAGCTGATGAAAAACTGTTTTTT	CASTRQRGADEKLFF
NA	TRBV12-5	NA	TRBJ2-3	TGTGCTAGTGGACCCTCCGGGGGCACAGATACGCAGTATTTT	CASGPSGGTDTQYF
many	TRBV11-1	NA	TRBJ2-5	TGTGCCAGCAGCATAAACCAAGAGACCCAGTACTTC	CASSINQETQYF
many	TRBV5-1	TRBD1	TRBJ2-3	TGCGCCAGCAGCCAGGGGGTAGGGAGCGGCGATACGCAGTATTTT	CASSQGVGSGDTQYF
few	TRBV5-1	NA	TRBJ2-6	TGCGCCAGCAGCTTGGGCGGGTTTGGGGCCAACGTCCTGACTTTC	CASSLGGFGANVLTF
many	TRBV7-9	TRBD1	TRBJ2-2	TGTGCCAGCAGTTACGACAGGGACACCGGGGAGCTGTTTTTT	CASSYDRDTGELFF
many	TRBV7-8	TRBD1	TRBJ2-1	TGTGCCAGCAGCTTACCGTCCAGGGGGCGGAATAGCTACAATGAGCAGTTCTTC	CASSLPSRGRNSYNEQFF
few	TRBV15	NA	TRBJ1-1	TGTGCCACCAGCAGGGCCCGACGGGAGAACACTGAAGCTTTCTTT	CATSRARRENTEAFF
NA	TRBV11-2	TRBD1	TRBJ1-1	TGTGCCAGCAGCTTGGACAGGGGGCGCGGAGCTTTCTTT	CASSLDRGRGAFF
few	TRBV3-1	NA	TRBJ1-1	TGTGCCAGCAGCAGAGACAGGTTCCTTGAAGCTTTCTTT	CASSRDRFLEAFF
NA	TRBV7-2	NA	TRBJ2-4	TGTGCCAGCTCCCCACGCCTTGCCAAAAACATTCAGTACTTC	CASSPRLAKNIQYF
NA	TRBV6-6	TRBD1	TRBJ2-3	TGTGCCAGCAGTTACTCGAGGGGGCCAGATACGCAGTATTTT	CASSYSRGPDTQYF
NA	TRBV12-3/TRBV12-4	TRBD1	TRBJ1-1	TGTGCCAGCAGTTCGCGACAGGGAGTCGACACTGAAGCTTTCTTT	CASSSRQGVDTEAFF
NA	TRBV7-2	NA	TRBJ2-5	TGTGCCAGCAGCTTAGGGCCCCACCAAGAGACCCAGTACTTC	CASSLGPHQETQYF
NA	TRBV5-1	NA	TRBJ1-5	TGCGCCAGCAGCTTCCAGGGGCTTCAGCCCCAGCATTTT	CASSFQGLQPQHF
few	TRBV5-1	TRBD2	TRBJ2-1	TGCGCCAGCGGGGATAGCGGGGGGGCCGAGTTCTACAATGAGCAGTTCTTC	CASGDSGGAEFYNEQFF
NA	TRBV20-1	TRBD1	TRBJ1-5	TGCAGTGGGATCGGGACAGGGGACAATCAGCCCCAGCATTTT	CSGIGTGDNQPQHF
NA	TRBV20-1	NA	TRBJ1-5	TGCAGTGCTAGCGTTGGCAGTGGTCAGCCCCAGCATTTT	CSASVGSGQPQHF
few	TRBV18	TRBD2	TRBJ2-1	TGTGCCAGCTCACCACCCCGGGGGGTGAATGAGCAGTTCTTC	CASSPPRGVNEQFF
few	TRBV11-3	NA	TRBJ2-2	TGTGCCAGCAGCTTTCCGGGGGCCGGGTCCGGGGAGCTGTTTTTT	CASSFPGAGSGELFF
NA	TRBV20-1	TRBD1	TRBJ2-1	TGCAGTGCTAGAGATCCGGGCAGGGGGCCTTACAATGAGCAGTTCTTC	CSARDPGRGPYNEQFF
many	TRBV20-1	TRBD2	TRBJ2-1	TGCAGTGCTAGAGGACTAGCGGGGGACTCCTACAATGAGCAGTTCTTC	CSARGLAGDSYNEQFF
NA	TRBV4-1	NA	TRBJ1-4	TGCGCCAGCAGCCAAGGGCAGGGTACGACTAATGAAAAACTGTTTTTT	CASSQGQGTTNEKLFF
few	TRBV10-3	TRBD2	TRBJ2-5	TGTGCCATCAGCCTCGGACTAGAAGAGACCCAGTACTTC	CAISLGLEETQYF
NA	TRBV11-3	NA	TRBJ2-2	TGTGCCAGCAGCTCTTTGCCAGGGGAGACGAACACCGGGGAGCTGTTTTTT	CASSSLPGETNTGELFF
few	TRBV12-3/TRBV12-4	TRBD1	TRBJ2-3	TGTGCCAGCAGTTTCTATCGGACAGGCTTCGACACAGATACGCAGTATTTT	CASSFYRTGFDTDTQYF
few	TRBV29-1	TRBD1	TRBJ1-6	TGCAGCGTGGGCCGGGACAGGGATTCACCCCTCCACTTT	CSVGRDRDSPLHF
NA	TRBV9	NA	TRBJ1-3	TGTGCCAGCAGCGTAGCTAATCCAGGGTCTGGAAACACCATATATTTT	CASSVANPGSGNTIYF
few	TRBV5-6	NA	TRBJ2-7	TGTGCCAGCAGCCTTCTTCGGGAGCAGTACTTC	CASSLLREQYF
NA	TRBV12-3/TRBV12-4	NA	TRBJ1-5	TGTGCCAGCAGCAAGGGGAGGCAGCCCCAGCATTTT	CASSKGRQPQHF
few	TRBV20-1	NA	TRBJ2-3	TGCAGTGCCGAACAGGCGACAGATACGCAGTATTTT	CSAEQATDTQYF
once	TRBV6-6	NA	TRBJ1-5	TGTGCCAGCAGTTACTCCGAGGGGAGTGGGCATTTT	CASSYSEGSGHF
NA	TRBV7-2	NA	TRBJ1-2	TGTGCCAGCAGCTCCGCAGAATACTATGGCTACACCTTC	CASSSAEYYGYTF
few	TRBV6-5	NA	TRBJ2-3	TGTGCCAGCAGTTCCTCAGGTTCCGTCTGGACGCAGTATTTT	CASSSSGSVWTQYF
few	TRBV7-2	TRBD1	TRBJ1-2	TGTGCCAGCAGCTTAGAAGTATGGGACAGCAGTGGCTACACCTTC	CASSLEVWDSSGYTF
NA	TRBV7-8	TRBD2	TRBJ2-5	TGTGCCAGCAGCTTAATCCGGGAGGGAGAGACCCAGTACTTC	CASSLIREGETQYF
NA	TRBV9	NA	TRBJ2-3	TGTGCCAGCAGCGCCATATTGGATACGCAGTATTTT	CASSAILDTQYF
few	TRBV10-3	NA	TRBJ1-6	TGTGCCATCAGTGTGGACAGTAATTCACCCCTCCACTTT	CAISVDSNSPLHF
few	TRBV20-1	TRBD2	TRBJ2-5	TGCAGTGCTAGAATTGCTAGCGGGGACCAAGAGACCCAGTACTTC	CSARIASGDQETQYF
NA	TRBV21-1	NA	TRBJ1-2	TGTGCCAGCTACGGAAACTATGGCTACACCTTC	CASYGNYGYTF